This T cell receptor (beta chain) was captured by sequencing in a study of blood T cell repertoires in COVID-19. Repertoires were generated with immunoSEQ multiplex PCR, while TCRdb's copy carries only in-frame clones and drops some. The sample carries roughly 75,000 clones, approximately 85% recorded once. The receptor was derived from a man in his fifties with COVID-19, enrolled during active disease. Sequenced input: peripheral blood.

In nucleotides, the CDR3 is TGTGCCAGCAGCTCACAGGATAACTACGAGCAGTACTTC. It translates to CASSSQDNYEQYF. V usage is TRBV7-9 and J usage is TRBJ2-7; D might be TRBD1 (5 bases). CDR1 is SEHNR, CDR2 FQNEAQ, per germline (reference sequence). There are 13 residues in the CDR3. Trimming left V 4 bases short and J 3 bases short, with 10 bases between.